A selection of T cell receptor beta chains follows, all from one sample in a study of blood T cell repertoires in COVID-19. The method was immunoSEQ multiplex PCR; TCRdb's version includes in-frame clones alone and lacks a portion of them. This sample yields around 140,000 clones, of which about 89% are seen a single time; about 2.9% belongs to the top ten. The sample consisted of peripheral blood. The receptors here all came from a man aged 60 to 69 with active or convalescent COVID-19. CDR3s include the opening cysteine and the closing phenylalanine or tryptophan. The order of the fields is clone size, J gene, V gene, D gene, CDR3 DNA, CDR3 protein. The D gene is left open where the match is weak. A clone size is listed for some rows: how often the clone was seen (once, few, many), or a class if it is expanded.

NA,TRBJ2-7,TRBV18,NA,TGTGCCAGCTCACAAGCGACAGGCTCCCCCTACGAGCAGTACTTC,CASSQATGSPYEQYF
NA,TRBJ1-6,TRBV2,NA,TGTGCCAGTTCCCTAGGGGGTAATTCACCCCTCCACTTT,CASSLGGNSPLHF
NA,TRBJ2-7,TRBV5-1,TRBD1,TGCGCCAGCAGCTTGATGACAGGGGGATCCTACGAGCAGTACTTC,CASSLMTGGSYEQYF
once,TRBJ2-3,TRBV5-1,NA,TGCGCCAGCAGCTTGGAGCCCACACGGGGCACAGATACGCAGTATTTT,CASSLEPTRGTDTQYF
NA,TRBJ1-3,TRBV3-1/TRBV3-2,NA,TGTGCCAGCAGCCAAGGGGAGGGCAGGACAACTGTTTTTTATTTT,CASSQGEGRTTVFYF
NA,TRBJ2-5,TRBV11-2,TRBD2,TGTGCCAGCAGCTTAGTTTCCGGGAGGGGGGGGACCCAGTACTTC,CASSLVSGRGGTQYF
NA,TRBJ1-6,TRBV7-2,NA,TGTGCCAGCAGCCCTCCCCCGGGAAATAATTCACCCCTCCACTTT,CASSPPPGNNSPLHF
NA,TRBJ2-7,TRBV29-1,TRBD2,TGCAGCGGTGGCAGCGGGGCCGTGGGGCAGTACTTC,CSGGSGAVGQYF
once,TRBJ2-7,TRBV5-4,NA,TGTGCCAGCAGCTTGGAAAGGAGCTCCTACGAGCAGTACTTC,CASSLERSSYEQYF
NA,TRBJ1-4,TRBV29-1,NA,TGCGCAGGGTGGGAAAATGAAAAACTGTTTTTT,CAGWENEKLFF
NA,TRBJ1-2,TRBV28,NA,TGTGCCAGCAGTCCCCCCCCGGGAGGGGGCTATGGCTACACCTTC,CASSPPPGGGYGYTF
NA,TRBJ1-4,TRBV6-5,NA,TGTGCCACCATTTTGGGGGGGAATAATGAAAAACTGTTTTTT,CATILGGNNEKLFF
NA,TRBJ2-5,TRBV3-1/TRBV3-2,NA,TGTGCCAGCAGCCAAGCAGGGCAGTGGGTGACCCAGTACTTC,CASSQAGQWVTQYF
few,TRBJ1-1,TRBV28,NA,TGTGCCAGCAGCCCCCGGGTCAGCACTGAAGCTTTCTTT,CASSPRVSTEAFF
NA,TRBJ2-3,TRBV5-4,NA,TGTGCCAGCAGCTGGGGTCAAGCGGGCACCACAGATACGCAGTATTTT,CASSWGQAGTTDTQYF
NA,TRBJ1-2,TRBV6-6,TRBD1,TGTGCCAGCACCGACCGACAGGGTGGGGACGGCTACACCTTC,CASTDRQGGDGYTF
once,TRBJ2-3,TRBV3-1/TRBV3-2,NA,TGTGCCACCGGGGTAATAGTGCAAGATACGCAGTATTTT,CATGVIVQDTQYF
NA,TRBJ1-3,TRBV7-2,NA,TGTGCCAGCAGCCTAGGCTCGGGGGGGCCGCAAGGAAACACCATATATTTT,CASSLGSGGPQGNTIYF
NA,TRBJ1-5,TRBV7-8,NA,TGTGCCAGCAGCTTACCCGGACTCACTAATCAGCCCCAGCATTTT,CASSLPGLTNQPQHF
NA,TRBJ1-1,TRBV19,NA,TGTGCCAGTAGTATAGATCGGGGGACCTTGTTCACTGAAGCTTTCTTT,CASSIDRGTLFTEAFF
NA,TRBJ1-2,TRBV5-1,TRBD1,TGCGCCAGCAGCCCGGGACAGACATATGGCTACACCTTC,CASSPGQTYGYTF
NA,TRBJ2-5,TRBV6-1,TRBD2,TGTGCCAGCAGTGCTTCCCTTACTAGCGGGAGAATGGCCCAGTACTTC,CASSASLTSGRMAQYF
NA,TRBJ1-2,TRBV15,NA,TGTGCCACCAGCAGAAACAGGGCTAACTATGGCTACACCTTC,CATSRNRANYGYTF
NA,TRBJ2-7,TRBV7-6,NA,TGTGCCAGCAGCGCCTCACAGGGGTCGGGGGACGAGCAGTACTTC,CASSASQGSGDEQYF
NA,TRBJ2-1,TRBV29-1,TRBD1,TGCAGCGTTGTGCGGACAGGGACCTACAATGAGCAGTTCTTC,CSVVRTGTYNEQFF
NA,TRBJ2-5,TRBV7-7,TRBD2,TGTGCCAGCAGCACCCTCATAGCGGGGGGGCAAGAGACCCAGTACTTC,CASSTLIAGGQETQYF
NA,TRBJ2-1,TRBV19,NA,TGTGCCAGTAGTATAGCGGGGGGCAACAATGAGCAGTTCTTC,CASSIAGGNNEQFF
NA,TRBJ1-2,TRBV9,NA,TGTGCCAGCAGCGTAGATGAGTGGGCTCCGAACTATGGCTACACCTTC,CASSVDEWAPNYGYTF
NA,TRBJ1-1,TRBV5-4,TRBD1,TGTGCCAGCAGCATCCGGGACAGTGAAGCTTTCTTT,CASSIRDSEAFF
NA,TRBJ1-5,TRBV7-2,TRBD1,TGTGCCAGCAGCAGACAGGGGAATCAGCCCCAGCATTTT,CASSRQGNQPQHF
NA,TRBJ1-5,TRBV24-1,NA,TGTGCCACCAGTGAACAGAATCAGCCCCAGCATTTT,CATSEQNQPQHF
NA,TRBJ1-2,TRBV7-2,NA,TGTGCCAGCAGCTTAGAGGGGGTCTATGGCTACACCTTC,CASSLEGVYGYTF
NA,TRBJ1-1,TRBV20-1,TRBD1,TGCAGTGCTAGTCGGGACAGATTGAACACTGAAGCTTTCTTT,CSASRDRLNTEAFF
NA,TRBJ1-4,TRBV28,TRBD1,TGTGCCAGCAGTCTAGGACAGGATGAAAAACTGTTTTTT,CASSLGQDEKLFF
few,TRBJ2-3,TRBV28,NA,TGTGCCAGCAGTTCCAACACAGATACGCAGTATTTT,CASSSNTDTQYF
NA,TRBJ1-2,TRBV5-1,TRBD1,TGCGCCAGCAGCCTGACAGGGGAGGATGGCTACACCTTC,CASSLTGEDGYTF
NA,TRBJ1-2,TRBV9,NA,TGTGCCAGCAGCGTAGCTCCAGGGGTTCCCTATGGCTACACCTTC,CASSVAPGVPYGYTF
NA,TRBJ1-5,TRBV28,TRBD1,TGTGCCAGCAGTCGCTACGGGACAGGGGGTCGTCAGCCCCAGCATTTT,CASSRYGTGGRQPQHF
NA,TRBJ1-2,TRBV3-1/TRBV3-2,NA,TGTGCCAGCACCGTCAATCGCAGTCCCTATGGCTACACCTTC,CASTVNRSPYGYTF
NA,TRBJ2-4,TRBV5-4,TRBD2,TGTGCCAGCAGCTTGGCGGCTAGCGGGGCAAACATTCAGTACTTC,CASSLAASGANIQYF
NA,TRBJ2-2,TRBV7-2,TRBD1,TGTGCCAGCAGCTTAGTGGCATTAGGGACAGGGGGCGGGGAGCTGTTTTTT,CASSLVALGTGGGELFF
few,TRBJ1-5,TRBV6-5,TRBD1,TGTGCCTCCGGACAGGCGTTTAATCAGCCCCAGCATTTT,CASGQAFNQPQHF
once,TRBJ2-4,TRBV7-9,NA,TGTGCCAGCAGCGGGGCCTTAGCCAAAAACATTCAGTACTTC,CASSGALAKNIQYF
NA,TRBJ2-6,TRBV28,TRBD1,TGTGCCAGCAGCACCACAGGGGGCGCATATGGGGCCAACGTCCTGACTTTC,CASSTTGGAYGANVLTF
few,TRBJ2-2,TRBV14,TRBD1,TGTGCCAGCAGCCCCCCAGGGGGCGGACCGAACACCGGGGAGCTGTTTTTT,CASSPPGGGPNTGELFF
NA,TRBJ2-3,TRBV6-6,TRBD2,TGTGCCAGCAGTTACTCGGGGACTACCGGAGAGAGGTATTTT,CASSYSGTTGERYF
once,TRBJ1-4,TRBV7-9,TRBD1,TGTGCCAGCAGCTTAGCAGGGACAGGGTATGAAAAACTGTTTTTT,CASSLAGTGYEKLFF
NA,TRBJ1-2,TRBV6-1,NA,TGTGCCAGCAGTGAAGGACTCGAGGAACTCTATGGCTACACCTTC,CASSEGLEELYGYTF
NA,TRBJ2-5,TRBV28,TRBD2,TGTGCCAGCACCCCAGGGCTAGCGCGGGGAGGGGCACAGACCCAGTACTTC,CASTPGLARGGAQTQYF
NA,TRBJ2-3,TRBV28,TRBD2,TGTGCCAGCAGTTTTGGACTAGCGGGAGATCCTAGCACAGATACGCAGTATTTT,CASSFGLAGDPSTDTQYF